This entry features one T cell receptor beta chain sequence. This clone's antigen is unknown. No base quality values were provided; no much bigger clone lies one nucleotide off. Using the deep immunoSEQ assay, multiplex PCR amplified TCR CDR3 regions from genomic DNA. For each cell subset, the extracted genomic DNA was distributed evenly across all wells of several immunoSEQ 96-well plates, and each plate served as one replicate. For sorted subsets, roughly 200 ng of genomic DNA, equivalent to around 29,000 T cell genomes, went into each replicate PCR. Purified libraries were quantified with a Qubit 3.0 fluorometer, sized on a Bioanalyzer 2100, and re-quantified with the KAPA Library Quantification kit. A separate single-read 150-cycle Illumina NextSeq 550 flow cell was used to sequence each immunoSEQ 96-well plate. The study's own analysis went as follows. Because the immunoSEQ output included only junctional sequences and no quality scores, the filtering could not be the same as the filtering used for full-length reads. To assign V/J genes and CDR3, sequences were annotated using PyIR, a Python wrapper for IgBLAST v1.9, with IMGT germline references. Reads were filtered out if the reads had weak V/J assignments (E-value above 1e-6), no CDR3, stop codons, out-of-frame junctions, or ambiguous translated residues. V3J clonotypes were defined as sequences sharing the same inferred V gene, J gene, and CDR3 amino acid sequence. Percentage overlap between repertoires was computed as shared unique clonotypes divided by the size of the smaller repertoire. RTK rarefaction, the Chao1 estimator, and Recon v2.1 estimates of unobserved clonotypes were used to assess repertoire richness. Generation probabilities were computed with OLGA for all TCRbeta clonotypes obtained by the gDNA method from several donors. This is the immuneACCESS table as TCRdb keeps it, with only in-frame sequences that have V and J called. A part of the clones is gone; compared with another copy, unresolved V genes explain less than half, and the rest is unexplained. V and J calls and clone size come straight from that table; D and trimming were deduced from the DNA. In this sample the table shows more than 2 million clones, roughly 94% of which occur a single time. Together, the top ten hold 1.1% of the sample.

These data originate in a study of shared clonotypes between healthy human individuals (dated by TCRdb to the early 2020s). For the wider study: Three men and two women, aged 18 to 49 years, made up the cohort. Per donor, leukapheresis produced somewhere between about 0.8 and 9 billion PBMCs. The study deeply sequenced blood TCR repertoires of several healthy adults to estimate repertoire size and the extent of clonotype sharing between individuals. For each donor, CD4 naive and CD4 memory were each given three plates, CD8 naive was given two plates, and CD8 memory was given one plate. To increase sequencing depth and limit assay-specific biases, TCR repertoire library preparation and sequencing were carried out by different laboratories using diverse techniques. What the work shows at the level of the full study, not this receptor alone: Rarefaction of sorted-subset datasets indicated incomplete sequencing despite the large sequencing depth. Larger estimated clonotype richness was generally found for naive subsets than for memory subsets. Sampling was limited to blood, and TCR repertoires in tissue likely differ from TCR repertoires in blood. Sharing across several donors was observed for about 5% of naive CD4, over 3% of naive CD8, 2.3% of memory CD4, and roughly 0.4% of memory CD8 clonotypes. Because the study included only a small number of donors, the genetic and exposure-history diversity represented was limited. Clonotypes shared by all four sorted-subset donors showed higher generation probabilities than non-shared clonotypes. Pairwise subsampling led to the expectation that sequencing depth would affect the degree of clonotype sharing among donors.

Trimming takes 0 bases from V and 1 base from J, and the germline ends sit 11 bases apart. Taken from cysteine to phenylalanine, the CDR3 has 16 residues. Of the read, only the CDR3 DNA is kept; its 48 bases are in frame from base 1. CDR1 is given as MGHRA and CDR2 as YSYEKL, both from the germline V gene. CD8 naive samples were CD45RO-negative cells positively selected for CCR7, giving a CD45RA+CCR7+ population that excluded TemRA cells. Healthy HIV-negative adults with no recently reported acute infections or vaccinations were included as donors. Every donor was a Caucasian adult residing in Nashville, Tennessee, USA. Blood was collected by leukapheresis, and PBMCs were isolated by Ficoll-Histopaque density gradient centrifugation and then cryopreserved in liquid nitrogen vapor phase. Analytical flow cytometry was used to check the purity and quantity of every magnetically sorted T cell population. From each sorted fraction, genomic DNA was isolated and quantified by UV absorbance on a Nanodrop 2000c.

The source is a young man in good health. Sequenced input: naive CD8+ T cells sorted from blood. Explained via the paper, the cell subset or site label denotes: CD45RA+CCR7+. Recombination linked TRBV4-1 to TRBJ2-3, with no D gene named confidently. The nucleotides read TGCGCCAGCAGCCAAGATCCCCACCCTGGCACAGATACGCAGTATTTT. This sequence encodes CASSQDPHPGTDTQYF.